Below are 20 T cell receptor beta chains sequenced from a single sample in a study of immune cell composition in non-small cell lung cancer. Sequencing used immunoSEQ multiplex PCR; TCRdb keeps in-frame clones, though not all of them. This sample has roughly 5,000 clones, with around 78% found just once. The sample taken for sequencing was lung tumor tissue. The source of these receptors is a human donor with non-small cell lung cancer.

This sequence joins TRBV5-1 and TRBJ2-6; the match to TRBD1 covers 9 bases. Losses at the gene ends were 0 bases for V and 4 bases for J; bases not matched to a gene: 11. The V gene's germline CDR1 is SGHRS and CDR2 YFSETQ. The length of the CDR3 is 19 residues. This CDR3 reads CASSLAPGQGISGANVLTF. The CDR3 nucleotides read TGCGCCAGCAGCTTGGCCCCGGGACAGGGTATTTCGGGGGCCAACGTCCTGACTTTC. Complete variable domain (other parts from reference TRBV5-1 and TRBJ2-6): KAGVTQTPRYLIKTRGQQVTLSCSPISGHRSVSWYQQTPGQGLQFLFEYFSETQRNKGNFPGRFSGRQFSNSRSEMNVSTLELGDSALYLCASSLAPGQGISGANVLTFGAGSRLTVL.

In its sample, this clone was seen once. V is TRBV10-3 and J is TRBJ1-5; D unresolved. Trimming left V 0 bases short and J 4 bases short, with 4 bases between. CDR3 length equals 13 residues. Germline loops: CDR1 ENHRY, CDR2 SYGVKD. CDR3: CAISESTNQPQHF. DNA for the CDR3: TGTGCCATCAGTGAGTCCACTAATCAGCCCCAGCATTTT.

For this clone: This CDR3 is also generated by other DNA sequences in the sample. The CDR3 nucleotides read TGTGCCAGCAGCTTGTCGGGGGTAATTTACGAGCAGTACTTC. It encodes CASSLSGVIYEQYF. The chain has TRBV5-6 and TRBJ2-7, with D perhaps TRBD2 (6 bases). The germline CDR1 and CDR2 sequences are SGHDT and YYEEEE. V was trimmed by 1 base and J by 4 bases, leaving 12 bases between them. There are 14 residues in the CDR3.

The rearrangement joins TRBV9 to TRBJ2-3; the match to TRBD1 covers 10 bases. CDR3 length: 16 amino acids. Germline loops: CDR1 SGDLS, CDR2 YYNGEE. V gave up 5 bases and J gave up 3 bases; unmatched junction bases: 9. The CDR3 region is CASSLHGTGVTDTQYF. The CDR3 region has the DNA TGTGCCAGCAGTTTACACGGGACAGGGGTAACAGATACGCAGTATTTT.

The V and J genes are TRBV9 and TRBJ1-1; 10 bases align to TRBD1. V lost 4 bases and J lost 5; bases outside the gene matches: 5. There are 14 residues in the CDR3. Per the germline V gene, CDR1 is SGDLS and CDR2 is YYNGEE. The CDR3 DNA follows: TGTGCCAGCAGCCCCGGGACAGGGGTTACTGAAGCTTTCTTT. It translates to CASSPGTGVTEAFF.

CDR3 amino acids: CSVETSRGYEQFF. In DNA, the CDR3 is TGCAGCGTTGAAACGTCCCGGGGTTATGAGCAGTTCTTC. The V gene is TRBV29-1, the J gene TRBJ2-1; a possible D gene is TRBD2 (5 bases). Germline CDR1 and CDR2: SQVTM and ANQGSEA. This CDR3 region has 13 residues. V lost 2 bases and J lost 8, with 13 bases in between.

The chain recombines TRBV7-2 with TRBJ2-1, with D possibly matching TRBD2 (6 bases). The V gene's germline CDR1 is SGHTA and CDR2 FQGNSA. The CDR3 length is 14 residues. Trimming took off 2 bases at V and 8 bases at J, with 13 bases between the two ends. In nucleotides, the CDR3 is TGTGCCAGCAGCTTATCCGGGAGCCAATATGAGCAGTTCTTC. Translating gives CASSLSGSQYEQFF.

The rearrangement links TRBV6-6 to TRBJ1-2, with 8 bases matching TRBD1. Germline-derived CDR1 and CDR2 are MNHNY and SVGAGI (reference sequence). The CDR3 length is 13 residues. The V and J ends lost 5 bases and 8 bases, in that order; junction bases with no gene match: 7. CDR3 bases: TGTGCCAGCAGTCCCGACAGGGGAGGCGGCTACACCTTC. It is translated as CASSPDRGGGYTF.

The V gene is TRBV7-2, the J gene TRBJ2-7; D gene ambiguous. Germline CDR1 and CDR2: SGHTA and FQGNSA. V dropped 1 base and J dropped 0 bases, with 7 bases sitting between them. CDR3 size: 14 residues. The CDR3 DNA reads TGTGCCAGCAGCTTAGTTGTCAGCTCCTACGAGCAGTACTTC. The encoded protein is CASSLVVSSYEQYF. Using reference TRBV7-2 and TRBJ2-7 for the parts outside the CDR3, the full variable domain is GAGVSQSPSNKVTEKGKDVELRCDPISGHTALYWYRQSLGQGLEFLIYFQGNSAPDKSGLPSDRFSAERTGGSVSTLTIQRTQQEDSAVYLCASSLVVSSYEQYFGPGTRLTVT.

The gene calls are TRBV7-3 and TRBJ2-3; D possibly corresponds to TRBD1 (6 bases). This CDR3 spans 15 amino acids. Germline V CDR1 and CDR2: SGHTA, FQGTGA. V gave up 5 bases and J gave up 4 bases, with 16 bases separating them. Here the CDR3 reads CASSGGPGGADTQYF. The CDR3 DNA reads TGTGCCAGCAGCGGGGGACCTGGGGGCGCAGATACGCAGTATTTT.

The CDR3 spells CASSPRQAGGYNEQFF. The DNA for the CDR3 is TGTGCCAGCAGCCCAAGACAGGCCGGCGGCTACAATGAGCAGTTCTTC. This sequence joins TRBV9 and TRBJ2-1; the D gene is possibly TRBD1 (6 bases). The length of the CDR3 is 16 residues. Germline V gene sequence: CDR1 SGDLS, CDR2 YYNGEE. The V gene lost 4 bases and the J gene lost 3 bases, with 17 bases spanning the gap.

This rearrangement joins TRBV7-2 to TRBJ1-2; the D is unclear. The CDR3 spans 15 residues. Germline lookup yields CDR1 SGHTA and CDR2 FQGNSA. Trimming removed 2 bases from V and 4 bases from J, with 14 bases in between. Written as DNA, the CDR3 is TGTGCCAGCAGCTTATATCTAGAAACCATCTATGGCTACACCTTC. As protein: CASSLYLETIYGYTF.

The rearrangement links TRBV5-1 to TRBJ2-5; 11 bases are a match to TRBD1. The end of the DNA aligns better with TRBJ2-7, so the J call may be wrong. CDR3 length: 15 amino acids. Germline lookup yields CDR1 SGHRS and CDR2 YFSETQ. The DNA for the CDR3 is TGCGCCAGCAGCTTCAGGACAGGGGGCGTTTACGAGCAGTACTTC. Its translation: CASSFRTGGVYEQYF.

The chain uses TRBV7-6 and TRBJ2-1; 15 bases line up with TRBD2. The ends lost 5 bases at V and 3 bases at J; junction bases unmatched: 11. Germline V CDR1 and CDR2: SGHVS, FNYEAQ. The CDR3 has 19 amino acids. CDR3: CASSGASGTSGRIYNEQFF. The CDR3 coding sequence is TGTGCCAGCAGCGGCGCCTCCGGGACTAGCGGGAGGATCTACAATGAGCAGTTCTTC.

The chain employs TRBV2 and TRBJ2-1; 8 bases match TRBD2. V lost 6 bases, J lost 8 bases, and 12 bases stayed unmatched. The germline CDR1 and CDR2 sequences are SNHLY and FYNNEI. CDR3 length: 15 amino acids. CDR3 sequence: CASRDGSGGSDEQFF. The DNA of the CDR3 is TGTGCCAGCAGGGATGGGAGCGGGGGCTCGGATGAGCAGTTCTTC.

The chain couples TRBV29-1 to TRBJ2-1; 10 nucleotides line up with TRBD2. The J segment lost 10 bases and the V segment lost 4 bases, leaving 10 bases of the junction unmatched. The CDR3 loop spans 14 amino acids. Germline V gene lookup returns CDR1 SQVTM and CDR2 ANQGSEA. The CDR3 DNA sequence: TGCAGCGTTGCGGCTAGCGGGAGTAGTACGGAGCAGTTCTTC. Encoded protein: CSVAASGSSTEQFF.

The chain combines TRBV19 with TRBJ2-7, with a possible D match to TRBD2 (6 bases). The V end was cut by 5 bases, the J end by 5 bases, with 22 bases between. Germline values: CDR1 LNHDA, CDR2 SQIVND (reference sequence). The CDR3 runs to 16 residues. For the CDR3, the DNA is TGTGCCAGTAGTCCCCTTGTTGGCGGGGAACTCCACGAGCAGTACTTC. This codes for CASSPLVGGELHEQYF.

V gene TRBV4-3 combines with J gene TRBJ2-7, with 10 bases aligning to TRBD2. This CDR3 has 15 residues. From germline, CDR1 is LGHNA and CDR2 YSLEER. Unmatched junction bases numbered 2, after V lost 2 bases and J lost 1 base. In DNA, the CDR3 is TGCGCCAGCAGCCAACTAGCGGGAGTATCCTACGAGCAGTACTTC. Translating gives CASSQLAGVSYEQYF.

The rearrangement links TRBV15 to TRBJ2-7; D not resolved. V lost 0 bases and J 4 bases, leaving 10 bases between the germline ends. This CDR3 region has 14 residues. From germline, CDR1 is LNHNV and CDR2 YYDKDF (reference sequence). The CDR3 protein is CATSRDLQDYEQYF. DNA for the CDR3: TGTGCCACCAGCAGAGACCTCCAGGATTACGAGCAGTACTTC.

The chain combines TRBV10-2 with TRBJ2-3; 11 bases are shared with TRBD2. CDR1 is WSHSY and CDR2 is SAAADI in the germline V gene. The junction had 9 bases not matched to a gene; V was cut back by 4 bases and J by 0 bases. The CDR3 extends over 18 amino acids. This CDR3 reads CASSGLSGGGSSTDTQYF. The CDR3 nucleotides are TGCGCCAGCAGTGGTCTTAGCGGGGGGGGGTCGAGCACAGATACGCAGTATTTT.